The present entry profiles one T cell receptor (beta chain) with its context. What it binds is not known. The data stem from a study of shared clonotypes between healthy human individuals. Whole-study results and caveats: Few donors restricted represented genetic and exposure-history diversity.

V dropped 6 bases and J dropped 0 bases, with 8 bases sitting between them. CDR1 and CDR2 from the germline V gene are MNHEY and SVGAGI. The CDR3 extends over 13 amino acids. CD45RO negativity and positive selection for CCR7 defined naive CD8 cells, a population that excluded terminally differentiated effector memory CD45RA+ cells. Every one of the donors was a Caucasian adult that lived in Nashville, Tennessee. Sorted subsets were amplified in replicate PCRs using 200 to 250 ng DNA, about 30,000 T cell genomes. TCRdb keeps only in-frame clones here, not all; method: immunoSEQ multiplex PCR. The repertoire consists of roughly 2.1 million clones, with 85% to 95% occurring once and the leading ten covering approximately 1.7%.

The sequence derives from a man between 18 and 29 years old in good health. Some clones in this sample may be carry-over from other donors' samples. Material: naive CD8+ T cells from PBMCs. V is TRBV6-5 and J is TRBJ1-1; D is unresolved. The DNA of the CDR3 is TGTGCCAGCAGCTCCATTATGAACACTGAAGCTTTCTTT. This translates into CASSSIMNTEAFF.